This T cell receptor (beta chain) was identified during a study of control samples from healthy donors and cancer patients. Trimming took 0 bases from V and 2 from J, leaving 10 bases between them. This CDR3 has 15 residues. The germline gives CDR1 LNHDA, CDR2 SQIVND (reference sequence). TCRdb's table, derived via immunoSEQ multiplex PCR, lists solely in-frame clones and lacks some. The profile covers around 30,000 clones, with roughly 93% appearing a single time and 13% taken by the ten largest. This chain links TRBV19 with TRBJ1-2; D is uncertain. The source material was PBMCs. The sequence derives from a man in his fifties with lung cancer. CDR3 loop: CASSIDWSSNYGYTF. The CDR3 bases are TGTGCCAGTAGTATAGATTGGAGCAGCAACTATGGCTACACCTTC.